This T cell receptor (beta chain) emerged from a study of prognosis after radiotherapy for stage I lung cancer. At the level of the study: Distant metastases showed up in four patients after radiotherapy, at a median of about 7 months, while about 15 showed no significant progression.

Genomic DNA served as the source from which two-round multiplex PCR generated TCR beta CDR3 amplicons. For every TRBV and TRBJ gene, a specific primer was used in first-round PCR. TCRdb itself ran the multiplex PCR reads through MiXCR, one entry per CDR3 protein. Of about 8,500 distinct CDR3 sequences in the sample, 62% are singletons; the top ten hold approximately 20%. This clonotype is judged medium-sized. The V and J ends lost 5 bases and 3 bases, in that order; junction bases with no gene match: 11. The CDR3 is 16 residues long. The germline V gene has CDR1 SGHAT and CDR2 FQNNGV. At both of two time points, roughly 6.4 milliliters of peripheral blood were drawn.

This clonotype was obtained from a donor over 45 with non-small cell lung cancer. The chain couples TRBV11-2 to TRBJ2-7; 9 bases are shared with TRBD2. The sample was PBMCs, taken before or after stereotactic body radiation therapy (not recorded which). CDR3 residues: CASSDAGGRVLYEQYF. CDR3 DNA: TGTGCCAGCAGCGACGCGGGCGGGAGGGTCCTCTACGAGCAGTACTTC.